The 28 T cell receptor beta chains given below trace back to one sample, sequenced in a study of T cell repertoires in cytomegalovirus infection. Each CDR3 protein gets one entry after TCRdb re-called the reads with MiXCR. The sample consists of fewer than 350,000 distinct CDR3 sequences, roughly 16% of them appearing once. The sample taken for sequencing was PBMCs. These receptors originate from a human donor in good health (CMV status not recorded). Some clones in this sample may be carry-over from other donors' samples.

This clonotype was observed a few times. The chain is built from TRBV7-9 and TRBJ1-1; the D gene is possibly TRBD1 (5 bases). Looked up from germline, CDR1 is SEHNR and CDR2 is FQNEAQ (reference sequence). Trimming shortened V by 0 bases and J by 4 bases, and 15 bases separated the two germline ends. There are 16 residues in the CDR3. In DNA, the CDR3 is TGTGCCAGCAGCTTAGCGTTAGGGGAAGGGAGCACTGAAGCTTTCTTT. Protein product: CASSLALGEGSTEAFF.

At least ten counts were recorded for this clonotype. The chain couples TRBV6-2 or TRBV6-3 to TRBJ1-1; the D is unclear. In germline, CDR1 is MNHEY, CDR2 SVGEGT. The ends were cut back, 3 bases at V and 11 bases at J, with 10 bases in the middle. The CDR3 totals 11 residues. The CDR3 reads CASSYKRRAFF. CDR3 in DNA: TGTGCCAGCAGTTATAAGAGGCGGGCTTTCTTT.

The rearrangement joins TRBV11-3 to TRBJ2-1; D is ambiguous. This CDR3 region has 13 residues. Trimming shortened V by 5 bases and J by 5 bases, and 10 bases separated the two germline ends. Germline V gene sequence: CDR1 SGHNT, CDR2 YENEEA. This CDR3 is CASSVYWDNEQFF. CDR3 sequence (DNA): TGTGCCAGCAGCGTCTACTGGGACAATGAGCAGTTCTTC.

There are many counts of this clonotype. J is TRBJ1-1 and V is TRBV12-3 or TRBV12-4, with D perhaps TRBD1 (5 bases). The CDR3 sequence is 13 residues long. Trimming took off 8 bases at V and 5 bases at J, with 15 bases between the two ends. The CDR3 here is CASAPRGTTEAFF. Here the CDR3 DNA reads TGTGCCAGCGCCCCGCGGGGGACTACTGAAGCTTTCTTT.

The chain joins TRBV20-1 to TRBJ2-5, with D tentatively TRBD1 (6 bases). This CDR3 region has 13 residues. V was cut by 3 bases and J by 1 base, with 9 bases left in between. Germline assignment: CDR1 DFQATT and CDR2 SNEGSKA (reference sequence). The CDR3 reads CSARDSAQETQYF. CDR3 nucleotides: TGCAGTGCTAGGGACAGCGCCCAAGAGACCCAGTACTTC.

The gene calls are TRBV6-5 and TRBJ1-2, with D unclear. Trimming left V 6 bases short and J 4 bases short, with 6 bases between. The CDR3 contains 11 residues. Germline CDR1 MNHEY, CDR2 SVGAGI. CDR3 protein: CASRDLYGYTF. CDR3 nucleotide sequence: TGTGCCAGCAGGGATCTCTATGGCTACACCTTC.

The table lists this clonotype with a few counts. The chain is built from TRBV28 and TRBJ2-7; 7 positions agree with TRBD1. CDR1 is MDHEN, CDR2 SYDVKM, per germline. Unmatched junction bases numbered 4, after V lost 7 bases and J lost 4 bases. The CDR3 is made up of 12 amino acids. The CDR3 loop reads CASKSTGYEQYF. The DNA of the CDR3 is TGTGCCAGCAAATCGACAGGGTACGAGCAGTACTTC.

J is TRBJ2-3 and V is TRBV5-4; a weak D match, TRBD2 (6 bases). V lost 4 bases and J lost 0, with 12 bases in between. The germline CDR1 and CDR2 sequences are SGHNT and YYREEE (reference sequence). This CDR3 is 15 amino acids long. For the CDR3, the DNA is TGTGCCAGCAGCAAGGCGGGGATTAGCACAGATACGCAGTATTTT. Its translation is CASSKAGISTDTQYF.

This sequence joins TRBV6-5 and TRBJ2-3; D unresolved. Germline assignment: CDR1 MNHEY and CDR2 SVGAGI. CDR3 length equals 14 residues. Trimming stripped 2 bases from V and 0 bases from J, with 6 bases between. Written as DNA, the CDR3 is TGTGCCAGCAGTTACCGGTCCAGCACAGATACGCAGTATTTT. Translating gives CASSYRSSTDTQYF.

This clonotype was counted at least ten times. The chain carries TRBV28 and TRBJ2-3, with D maybe TRBD1 (5 bases). Germline V gene data show CDR1 as MDHEN and CDR2 as SYDVKM. V lost 0 bases, J lost 3 bases, and 10 bases lay in between. The CDR3 is 15 residues long. The CDR3 region has the DNA TGTGCCAGCAGTTTATGGTGGAAGGGGACAGATACGCAGTATTTT. This sequence encodes CASSLWWKGTDTQYF.

This clonotype has more than one count but fewer than ten. V gene TRBV4-1 combines with J gene TRBJ1-1, with 9 bases identical to TRBD1. CDR3 length: 15 residues. Trimming took 6 bases from V and 6 from J; bases not matched to a gene: 11. The germline CDR1 and CDR2 sequences are MGHRA and YSYEKL. The CDR3 DNA is TGCGCCAGCAGTCGTCCGGGACAGGGACACTCTGAAGCTTTCTTT. Translation gives CASSRPGQGHSEAFF.

The V and J genes are TRBV20-1 and TRBJ2-7; possibly TRBD1 or TRBD2 for D (6 bases each). Germline V gives CDR1 DFQATT, CDR2 SNEGSKA (reference sequence). Trimming removed 3 bases at V and 0 bases at J, with 12 bases between. The CDR3 contains 14 residues. The CDR3 reads CSASVGGRSYEQYF. CDR3 nucleotide sequence: TGCAGTGCTAGTGTGGGGGGCCGCTCCTACGAGCAGTACTTC.

The chain couples TRBV6-5 to TRBJ2-7; D uncertain. The V gene's germline CDR1 is MNHEY and CDR2 SVGAGI. Trimming removed 5 bases at V and 1 base at J, with 12 bases between. CDR3 length equals 14 residues. The CDR3 DNA reads as TGTGCCAGCAGTAGGCGATCAGGATCCTACGAGCAGTACTTC. This codes for CASSRRSGSYEQYF.

This chain connects TRBV20-1 to TRBJ1-4; D gene unclear. V dropped 0 bases and J dropped 5 bases, with 10 bases sitting between them. CDR3 length: 14 residues. Germline assignment: CDR1 DFQATT and CDR2 SNEGSKA (reference sequence). Here the CDR3 reads CSARDFSENEKLFF. DNA for the CDR3: TGCAGTGCTAGAGATTTTTCGGAAAATGAAAAACTGTTTTTT.

CDR3 bases: TGCGCCAGCAGCCAAGACGGCAGGGGGGTTTACGAGCAGTACTTC. It yields the protein CASSQDGRGVYEQYF. The V gene is TRBV4-1, the J gene TRBJ2-7; TRBD1 is a possible D gene (7 bases). This CDR3 has 15 residues. In germline, CDR1 is MGHRA, CDR2 YSYEKL. The V end was cut by 0 bases, the J end by 4 bases, with 13 bases between.

The chain links TRBV20-1 to TRBJ2-4, with 7 bases aligning to TRBD1. There are 17 residues in the CDR3. CDR1 is DFQATT, CDR2 SNEGSKA, per germline (reference sequence). V shed 1 base and J 4 bases; nucleotides not matched to a gene: 13. The CDR3 DNA follows: TGCAGTGCTAGAGCACCGAGATCGACAGGGAGTAAAAACATTCAGTACTTC. Translating gives CSARAPRSTGSKNIQYF.

At least ten counts were recorded for this clonotype. The chain recombines TRBV27 with TRBJ2-6, with 12 nucleotides matching TRBD1. This CDR3 has 17 residues. V dropped 5 bases and J dropped 2; count of bases not matched to a gene: 4. CDR1 is MNHEY and CDR2 is SMNVEV in the germline V gene (reference sequence). CDR3 protein: CASSPGTGGAGANVLTF. CDR3 bases: TGTGCCAGCAGTCCCGGGACAGGGGGCGCTGGGGCCAACGTCCTGACTTTC.

This clonotype was seen ten or more times. CDR3 in DNA: TGTGCCAGCAAAAGGCAGGGGGGCACTGAAGCTTTCTTT. The encoded protein is CASKRQGGTEAFF. This chain joins TRBV7-6 and TRBJ1-1, with 7 nucleotides matching TRBD1. The junction had 6 bases not matched to a gene; V was cut back by 7 bases and J by 4 bases. Germline values: CDR1 SGHVS, CDR2 FNYEAQ. The CDR3 extends over 13 amino acids. Looking up the rest from reference TRBV7-6 and TRBJ1-1 gives the full variable domain: GAGVSQSPRYKVTKRGQDVALRCDPISGHVSLYWYRQALGQGPEFLTYFNYEAQQDKSGLPNDRFSAERPEGSISTLTIQRTEQRDSAMYRCASKRQGGTEAFFGQGTRLTVV.

V and J are TRBV2 and TRBJ2-2; possibly TRBD2 for D (6 bases). The length of the CDR3 is 15 residues. Looked up from germline, CDR1 is SNHLY and CDR2 is FYNNEI. V lost 1 base and J 6 bases, leaving 12 bases between the germline ends. This CDR3 is CASSEGGEGAGELFF. In nucleotides, the CDR3 is TGTGCCAGCAGTGAAGGGGGGGAAGGAGCCGGGGAGCTGTTTTTT.

The J gene is TRBJ1-5, the V gene TRBV6-5; D is perhaps TRBD1 (6 bases). V was cut by 8 bases and J by 6 bases, with 14 bases left in between. This CDR3 has 13 amino acids. The germline CDR1 and CDR2 sequences are MNHEY and SVGAGI. The CDR3 region has the DNA TGTGCCAGCCAAAATGGCAGGGGTCAGCCCCAGCATTTT. This codes for CASQNGRGQPQHF.

This clonotype was counted at least ten times. CDR3 amino acids: CASSHVSGGYQETQYF. The CDR3, as DNA: TGCGCCAGCAGTCATGTTTCAGGGGGCTACCAAGAGACCCAGTACTTC. V usage is TRBV23-1 and J usage is TRBJ2-5; 8 nucleotides line up with TRBD1. TRBV23-1 is labeled an ORF, and its function is uncertain. The CDR3 has 16 residues. Losses at the gene ends were 3 bases for V and 0 bases for J; bases not matched to a gene: 6.

The chain couples TRBV24-1 to TRBJ1-5; D remains unclear. CDR3 size: 16 residues. Trimming shortened V by 9 bases and J by 4 bases, and 21 bases separated the two germline ends. From germline, CDR1 is KGHDR and CDR2 SFDVKD. CDR3 region: CATYHGSGWRNQPQHF. DNA for the CDR3: TGTGCCACCTATCATGGTTCGGGTTGGCGGAATCAGCCCCAGCATTTT.

This clonotype was detected ten times or more. V is TRBV7-2 and J is TRBJ2-1; TRBD2 matches 7 bases. Unmatched junction bases numbered 6, after V lost 0 bases and J lost 10 bases. The CDR3 runs to 14 residues. Germline assignment: CDR1 SGHTA and CDR2 FQGNSA. CDR3 region: CASSLAGGDGEQFF. CDR3 bases: TGTGCCAGCAGCTTAGCGGGGGGGGATGGGGAGCAGTTCTTC.

This clonotype was seen at least ten times. The rearrangement joins TRBV28 to TRBJ2-1, with TRBD2 matching 7 bases. The CDR3 loop spans 15 amino acids. V lost 6 bases to trimming and J lost 4 bases; unmatched junction nucleotides: 9. Germline V gene lookup returns CDR1 MDHEN and CDR2 SYDVKM. CDR3 DNA: TGTGCCAGCAGCACACATTCTAGCGGTTACAATGAGCAGTTCTTC. Protein sequence: CASSTHSSGYNEQFF.

This clonotype was recorded at least ten times. CDR3 residues: CASSIFSGGKENIQYF. CDR3 bases: TGTGCCAGTAGTATCTTTTCGGGGGGTAAGGAAAACATTCAGTACTTC. The chain couples TRBV19 to TRBJ2-4, with TRBD2 matching over 7 bases. The CDR3 runs to 16 residues. The germline gives CDR1 LNHDA, CDR2 SQIVND (reference sequence). The J segment lost 5 bases and the V segment lost 3 bases, leaving 10 bases of the junction unmatched.

Notes on this clonotype: Germline and junction disagree at one end, which may indicate a read error. This chain joins TRBV7-8 and TRBJ1-6; D gene uncertain. Per the germline V gene, CDR1 is SGHVS and CDR2 is FQNEAQ. The CDR3 runs 13 residues. The CDR3, as DNA: TGTGCCAGCAGATTAGACTCCAATTCACCCCTCCACTTT. It specifies CASRLDSNSPLHF.

The chain has TRBV11-2 and TRBJ2-3; maybe TRBD2 (6 bases). Germline CDR1 is SGHAT and CDR2 is FQNNGV. Trimming left V 5 bases short and J 5 bases short, with 17 bases between. The CDR3 has 15 residues. The CDR3 coding sequence is TGTGCCAGCAGCCCCCGGGACTGGCGACGAGATACGCAGTATTTT. Protein sequence: CASSPRDWRRDTQYF. Using reference TRBV11-2 and TRBJ2-3 for the parts outside the CDR3, the full variable domain is EAGVAQSPRYKIIEKRQSVAFWCNPISGHATLYWYQQILGQGPKLLIQFQNNGVVDDSQLPKDRFSAERLKGVDSTLKIQPAKLEDSAVYLCASSPRDWRRDTQYFGPGTRLTVL.

The gene calls are TRBV12-3 or TRBV12-4 and TRBJ2-6; TRBD2 matches 7 bases. With V trimmed by 6 bases and J by 0 bases, 14 bases remained unmatched. The CDR3 length is 19 residues. CDR3 loop: CASSPFAGEPNSGANVLTF. CDR3 coding DNA: TGTGCCAGCAGCCCCTTCGCGGGGGAGCCTAACTCTGGGGCCAACGTCCTGACTTTC.